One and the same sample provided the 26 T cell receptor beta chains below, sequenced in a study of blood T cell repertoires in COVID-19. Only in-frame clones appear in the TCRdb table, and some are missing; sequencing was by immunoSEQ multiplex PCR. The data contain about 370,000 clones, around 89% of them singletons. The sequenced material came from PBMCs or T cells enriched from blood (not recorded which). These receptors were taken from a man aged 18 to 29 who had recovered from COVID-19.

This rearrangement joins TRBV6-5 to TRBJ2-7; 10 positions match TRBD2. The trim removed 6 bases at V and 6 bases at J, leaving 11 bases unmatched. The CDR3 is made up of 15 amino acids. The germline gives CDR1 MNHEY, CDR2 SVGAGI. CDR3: CASSLGSSGSLEQYF. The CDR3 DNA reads TGTGCCAGCAGCCTGGGCTCTAGCGGGAGTCTCGAGCAGTACTTC.

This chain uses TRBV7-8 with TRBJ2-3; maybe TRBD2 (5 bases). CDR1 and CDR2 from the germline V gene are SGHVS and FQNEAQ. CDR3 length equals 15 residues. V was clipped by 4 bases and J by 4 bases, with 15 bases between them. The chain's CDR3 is CASSSDWERADTQYF. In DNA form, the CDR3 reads TGTGCCAGCAGCTCCGACTGGGAGAGAGCAGATACGCAGTATTTT.

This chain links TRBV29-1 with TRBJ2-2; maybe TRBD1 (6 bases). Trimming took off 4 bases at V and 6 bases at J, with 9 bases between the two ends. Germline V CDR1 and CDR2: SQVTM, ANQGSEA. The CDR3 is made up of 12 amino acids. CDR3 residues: CSVVGGSGELFF. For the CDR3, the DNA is TGCAGCGTTGTAGGGGGATCCGGGGAGCTGTTTTTT.

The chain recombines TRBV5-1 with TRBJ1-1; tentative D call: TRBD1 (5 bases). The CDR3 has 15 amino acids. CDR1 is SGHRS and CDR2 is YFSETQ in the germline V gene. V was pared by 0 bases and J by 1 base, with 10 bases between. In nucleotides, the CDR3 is TGCGCCAGCAGCTTGGACCCTACAGGGAACACTGAAGCTTTCTTT. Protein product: CASSLDPTGNTEAFF.

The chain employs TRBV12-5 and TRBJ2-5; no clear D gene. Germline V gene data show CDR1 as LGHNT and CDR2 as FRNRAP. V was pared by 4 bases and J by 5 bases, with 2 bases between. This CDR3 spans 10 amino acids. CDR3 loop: CASGSETQYF. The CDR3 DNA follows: TGTGCTAGTGGTTCGGAGACCCAGTACTTC.

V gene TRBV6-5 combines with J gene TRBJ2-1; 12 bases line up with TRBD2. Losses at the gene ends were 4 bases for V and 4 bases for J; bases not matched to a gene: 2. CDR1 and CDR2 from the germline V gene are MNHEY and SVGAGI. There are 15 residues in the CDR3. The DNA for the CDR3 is TGTGCCAGCAGTTCACTAGCGGGGGGTTACAATGAGCAGTTCTTC. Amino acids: CASSSLAGGYNEQFF.

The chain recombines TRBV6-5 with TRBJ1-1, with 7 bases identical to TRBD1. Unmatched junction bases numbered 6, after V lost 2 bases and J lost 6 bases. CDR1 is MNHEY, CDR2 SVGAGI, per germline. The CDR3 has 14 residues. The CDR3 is CASSYRGLGAEAFF. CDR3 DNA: TGTGCCAGCAGTTACAGGGGGCTAGGGGCTGAAGCTTTCTTT.

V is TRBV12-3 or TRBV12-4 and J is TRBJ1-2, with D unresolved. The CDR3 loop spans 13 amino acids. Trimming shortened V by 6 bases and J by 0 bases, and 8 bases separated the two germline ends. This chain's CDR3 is CASSPTSNYGYTF. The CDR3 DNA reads TGTGCCAGCAGCCCAACTTCTAACTATGGCTACACCTTC.

DNA of the CDR3: TGTGCCAGCAGCCCCCGGCGGGGCGGAACTTTCTTT. Its translation: CASSPRRGGTFF. The chain employs TRBV7-2 and TRBJ1-1; tentative D call: TRBD1 (5 bases). Trimming pared 5 bases from V and 12 bases from J, leaving 16 bases between. This CDR3 has 12 amino acids. CDR1 is SGHTA, CDR2 FQGNSA, per germline.

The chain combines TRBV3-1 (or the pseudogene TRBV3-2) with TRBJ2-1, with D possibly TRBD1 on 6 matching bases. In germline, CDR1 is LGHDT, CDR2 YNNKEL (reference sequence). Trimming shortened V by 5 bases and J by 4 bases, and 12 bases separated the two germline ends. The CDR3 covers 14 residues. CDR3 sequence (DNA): TGTGCCAGCAGCAAGAGAACAGGGTACAATGAGCAGTTCTTC. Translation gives CASSKRTGYNEQFF.

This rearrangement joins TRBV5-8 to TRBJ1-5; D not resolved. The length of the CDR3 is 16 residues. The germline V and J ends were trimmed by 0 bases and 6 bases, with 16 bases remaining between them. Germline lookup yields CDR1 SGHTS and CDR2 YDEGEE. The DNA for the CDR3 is TGTGCCAGCAGCTTGGAAGGTCGCGGTTTCGGTCAGCCCCAGCATTTT. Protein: CASSLEGRGFGQPQHF.

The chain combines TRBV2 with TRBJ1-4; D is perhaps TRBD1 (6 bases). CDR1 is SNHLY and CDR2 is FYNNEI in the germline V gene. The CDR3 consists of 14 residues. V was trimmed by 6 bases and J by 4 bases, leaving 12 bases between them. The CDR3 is CASRIDRNNEKLFF. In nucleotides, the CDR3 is TGTGCCAGCAGGATTGACAGGAATAATGAAAAACTGTTTTTT.

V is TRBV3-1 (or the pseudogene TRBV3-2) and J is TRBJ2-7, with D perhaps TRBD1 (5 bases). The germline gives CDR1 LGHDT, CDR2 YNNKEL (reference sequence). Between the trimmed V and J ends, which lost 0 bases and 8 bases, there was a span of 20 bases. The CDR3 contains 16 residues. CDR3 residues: CASSQDLGAGIIQQYF. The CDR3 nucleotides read TGTGCCAGCAGCCAAGATCTAGGGGCAGGAATTATTCAGCAGTACTTC.

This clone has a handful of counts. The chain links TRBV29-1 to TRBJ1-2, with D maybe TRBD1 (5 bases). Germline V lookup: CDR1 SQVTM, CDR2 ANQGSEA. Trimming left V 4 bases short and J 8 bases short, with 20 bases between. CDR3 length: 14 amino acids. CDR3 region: CSVVSPRQGKGYTF. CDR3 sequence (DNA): TGCAGCGTTGTATCTCCCCGGCAGGGCAAGGGCTACACCTTC.

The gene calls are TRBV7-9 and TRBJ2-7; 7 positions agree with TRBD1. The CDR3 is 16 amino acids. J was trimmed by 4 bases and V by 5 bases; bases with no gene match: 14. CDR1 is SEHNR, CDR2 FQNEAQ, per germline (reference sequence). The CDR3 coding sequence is TGTGCCAGCAGCCCCACGACAGGGATAAAGAAATACGAGCAGTACTTC. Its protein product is CASSPTTGIKKYEQYF. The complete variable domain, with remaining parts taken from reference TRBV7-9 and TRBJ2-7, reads DTGVSQNPRHKITKRGQNVTFRCDPISEHNRLYWYRQTLGQGPEFLTYFQNEAQLEKSRLLSDRFSAERPKGSFSTLEIQRTEQGDSAMYLCASSPTTGIKKYEQYFGPGTRLTVT.

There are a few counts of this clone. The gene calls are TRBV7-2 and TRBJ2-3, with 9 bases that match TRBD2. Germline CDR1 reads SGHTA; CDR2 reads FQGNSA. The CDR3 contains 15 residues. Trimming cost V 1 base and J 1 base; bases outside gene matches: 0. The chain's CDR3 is CASSLGLAGTDTQYF. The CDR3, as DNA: TGTGCCAGCAGCTTAGGACTAGCGGGCACAGATACGCAGTATTTT.

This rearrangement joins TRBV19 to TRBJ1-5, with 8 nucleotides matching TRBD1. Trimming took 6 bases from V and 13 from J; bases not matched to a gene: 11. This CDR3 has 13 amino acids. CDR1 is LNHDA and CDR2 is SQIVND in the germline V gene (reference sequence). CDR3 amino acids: CASRGTGDLVQHF. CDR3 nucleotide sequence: TGTGCCAGTAGAGGGACAGGAGATCTAGTACAGCATTTT.

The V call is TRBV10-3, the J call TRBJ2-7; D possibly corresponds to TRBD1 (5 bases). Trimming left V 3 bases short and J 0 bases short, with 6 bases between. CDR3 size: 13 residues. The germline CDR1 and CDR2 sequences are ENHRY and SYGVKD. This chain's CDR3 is CAISEQDSYEQYF. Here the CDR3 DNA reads TGTGCCATCAGTGAACAGGACTCCTACGAGCAGTACTTC.

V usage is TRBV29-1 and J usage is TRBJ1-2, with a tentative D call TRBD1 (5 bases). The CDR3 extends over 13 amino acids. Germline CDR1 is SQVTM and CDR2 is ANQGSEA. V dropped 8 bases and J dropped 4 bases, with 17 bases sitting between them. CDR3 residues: CSTKGEGSYGYTF. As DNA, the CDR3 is TGCAGCACCAAAGGGGAGGGGAGCTATGGCTACACCTTC. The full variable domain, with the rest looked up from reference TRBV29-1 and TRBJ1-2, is SAVISQKPSRDICQRGTSLTIQCQVDSQVTMMFWYRQQPGQSLTLIATANQGSEATYESGFVIDKFPISRPNLTFSTLTVSNMSPEDSSIYLCSTKGEGSYGYTFGSGTRLTVV.

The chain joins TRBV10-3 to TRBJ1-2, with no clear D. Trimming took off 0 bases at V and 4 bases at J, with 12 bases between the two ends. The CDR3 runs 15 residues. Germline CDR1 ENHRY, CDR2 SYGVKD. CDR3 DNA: TGTGCCATCAGTGAGTCGACGGGGTCTCTCTATGGCTACACCTTC. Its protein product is CAISESTGSLYGYTF.

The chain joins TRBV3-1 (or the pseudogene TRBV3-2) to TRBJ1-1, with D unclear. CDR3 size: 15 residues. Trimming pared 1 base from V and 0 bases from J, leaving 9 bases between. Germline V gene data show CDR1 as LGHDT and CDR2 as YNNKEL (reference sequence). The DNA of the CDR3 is TGTGCCAGCAGCCAAGCGGAGGTCTTGAACACTGAAGCTTTCTTT. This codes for CASSQAEVLNTEAFF.

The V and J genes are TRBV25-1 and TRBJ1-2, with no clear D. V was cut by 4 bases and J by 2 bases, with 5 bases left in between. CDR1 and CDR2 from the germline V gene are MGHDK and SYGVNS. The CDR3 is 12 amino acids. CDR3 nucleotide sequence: TGTGCCAGCAGTGGCCAGAACTATGGCTACACCTTC. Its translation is CASSGQNYGYTF.

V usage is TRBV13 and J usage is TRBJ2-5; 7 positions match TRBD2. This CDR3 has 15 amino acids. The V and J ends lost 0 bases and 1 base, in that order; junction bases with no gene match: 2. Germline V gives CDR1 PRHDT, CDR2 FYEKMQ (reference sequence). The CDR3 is CASSLGGRAQETQYF. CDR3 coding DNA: TGTGCCAGCAGCTTAGGGGGGAGGGCCCAAGAGACCCAGTACTTC.

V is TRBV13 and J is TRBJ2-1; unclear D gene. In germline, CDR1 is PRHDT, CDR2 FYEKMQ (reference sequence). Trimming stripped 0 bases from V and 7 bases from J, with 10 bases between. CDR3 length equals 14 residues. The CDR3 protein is CASSLGRSKNEQFF. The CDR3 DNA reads TGTGCCAGCAGCTTAGGGCGGTCTAAGAATGAGCAGTTCTTC.

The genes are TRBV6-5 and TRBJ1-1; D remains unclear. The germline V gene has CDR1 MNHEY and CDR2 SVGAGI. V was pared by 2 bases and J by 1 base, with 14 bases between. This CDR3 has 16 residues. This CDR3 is CASSYTATPGNTEAFF. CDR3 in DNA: TGTGCCAGCAGTTACACGGCAACCCCAGGGAACACTGAAGCTTTCTTT.

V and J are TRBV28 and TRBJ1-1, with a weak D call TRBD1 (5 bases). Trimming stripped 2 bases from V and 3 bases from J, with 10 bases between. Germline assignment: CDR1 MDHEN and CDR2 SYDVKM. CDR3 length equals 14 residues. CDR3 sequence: CASSLVRVDTEAFF. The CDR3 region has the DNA TGTGCCAGCAGTTTAGTCAGGGTTGACACTGAAGCTTTCTTT.